The T cell receptor (beta chain) described here comes from a study of neurological immune-mediated disorders (dated by TCRdb to between 2018 and 2020). In the study overall: Peripheral blood TCR-beta repertoires from patients with HTLV-I-associated myelopathy (HAM/TSP), patients with multiple sclerosis, and healthy controls were compared in the study using UMI-based sequencing. Technical triplicate libraries were sequenced to precisely calculate the variability in frequency of each individual clone. The roughly 99 TCR-beta libraries covered PBMC samples along with longitudinal samples, technical triplicates, and paired sorted CD4+ and CD8+ T-cell subsets. Of the roughly 68 subjects in the cohort, some 15 were HAM/TSP patients, some 34 were multiple sclerosis patients, and about 20 were healthy controls.

Ten or more counts support this clonotype. Its recognized antigen is unknown. No much larger clonotype is one base removed from it; base qualities were not supplied. cDNA synthesis used template-switch 5'RACE with a primer carrying a 10-nucleotide random unique molecular identifier tagging each TCR transcript. Over 160 million TCR-beta sequences, covering 15-18 subjects, were produced in each sequencing run. The RNeasy kit was used to extract total RNA. Using the KAPA Real-time Library Amplification kit, TCR-beta VDJ regions were amplified with primers for the TCR constant region and the 5'RACE anchor. A first PCR added sample indexes and Illumina adaptors, after which a second PCR increased the library yield. After purification with Ampure beads, the TCR product of roughly 650 bp was size-selected on a 2% E-gel SizeSelection system. Library quality was checked on a Bioanalyzer, concentration was measured with Qubit, and libraries were quantified with the Kapa Library Quantification kit before pooling. Libraries were sequenced paired-end 2 x 150 bp on an Illumina HiSeq 2500. To increase sequence diversity, about 25-31% phiX was spiked into each library pool. The source study handled its data this way. The UMI-based MiGEC pipeline processed quality-filtered reads and removed over 75% of raw TCR sequences during error correction. VDJ genes were aligned to IMGT germline references, and each clonotype was defined by a unique CDR3 amino acid sequence together with V-J genes. Clonal expansion, Shannon diversity and CDR3 relatedness (CalcPairwiseDistances, ClusterSamples) were evaluated with VDJtools, and phylogenetic trees were built with CLCbio workbench. Clones with at least 8 unique UMIs were defined as expanded, with this threshold being based on coefficient-of-variation modelling across technical triplicates. Using fastp trimming at Q25 and MiXCR clonotype assembly, TCRdb reanalyzed the public sequencing data and kept in-frame beta chains. Rows merge per CDR3 protein into single entries with the most common DNA and genes. The authors' filters were not applied to this entry. The sample profile shows just under 45,000 distinct CDR3 sequences; approximately 21% of them were found once. The ten largest clones represent about 4.7% of the sample.

General conclusions and limits of the study: No identical CDR3 amino acid sequences were shared among expanded clones across subjects, suggesting private TCR-beta repertoires in all groups. TCR clonal expansion was highest in HAM/TSP patients and lowest in MS patients, with MS patients falling below even healthy controls.

In the paper's terms, the time point label means: technical triplicate 3. Unsorted PBMC libraries were generated from 2 million PBMCs stored in RNAlater at -80 °C until RNA extraction. PBMCs were separated from peripheral blood using Ficoll-Hypaque density gradient centrifugation and then cryopreserved in liquid nitrogen. Specimen: PBMCs. The sequence was obtained from a man aged 55 to 69 with HTLV-1-associated myelopathy (HAM/TSP).

The CDR3 reads CATSGADTSTDTQYF. The DNA sequence is given as TGTGCCACCAGTGGGGCCGATACTAGCACAGATACGCAGTATTTT. The chain is made from TRBV24-1 and TRBJ2-3; no D gene call is confident. From the cysteine through the phenylalanine, the CDR3 covers 15 amino acids. Only the CDR3 region is kept as DNA, spanning 45 bases read in frame from base 1. Sequences KGHDR (CDR1) and SFDVKD (CDR2) are obtained from the germline V gene. V was cut back by 5 bases and J by 0 bases, leaving a gap of 11 bases between them.